These T cell receptor beta chains were read from a single sample in a study of cytomegalovirus exposure and HLA in healthy donors. Measured with immunoSEQ multiplex PCR; TCRdb has only the in-frame clones, and not every one. This sample yields approximately 220,000 clones, of which approximately 80% are seen a single time; over 12% belongs to the top ten. The specimen was PBMCs. These receptors were collected from a woman aged 30 to 39 in good health and CMV-seropositive. Each CDR3 is given with its conserved first and last residue. A D gene is named only where the DNA matches it firmly. Expanded clones get a size class; other rows say once, few or many, or leave the size out.

-	many	TRBJ1-4	TRBV30	TGTGCCTGGAGTGTAGGCAGGGGAGATGAAAAACTGTTTTTT	CAWSVGRGDEKLFF
TRBD1	-	TRBJ2-7	TRBV11-2	TGTGCCAGCAGCTTAGCGCCAGGGGGATTTGGGGAGCAGTACTTC	CASSLAPGGFGEQYF
-	-	TRBJ1-5	TRBV6-5	TGTGCCAGCAGTTCTGTGACGGCCGGGCAGCCCCAGCATTTT	CASSSVTAGQPQHF
-	-	TRBJ1-1	TRBV9	TGTGCCAGCAGCCCCCCCGGACACAGTAACACTGAAGCTTTCTTT	CASSPPGHSNTEAFF
TRBD1	-	TRBJ2-1	TRBV6-6	TGTGCCAGCAGCGGGACAGTTTGGGGTTACAATGAGCAGTTCTTC	CASSGTVWGYNEQFF
TRBD2	-	TRBJ2-2	TRBV25-1	TGTGCCACCAGTGATTCACTAGCGGGAGACACCGGGGAGCTGTTTTTT	CATSDSLAGDTGELFF
-	few	TRBJ1-5	TRBV2	TGTGCCAGCAGCGCCGGATCGAGCAATCAGCCCCAGCATTTT	CASSAGSSNQPQHF
TRBD1	-	TRBJ2-3	TRBV5-1	TGCGCCAGCAGCCGCGAATCCGGGACAGCCGTGGGTACAGATACGCAGTATTTT	CASSRESGTAVGTDTQYF
-	-	TRBJ1-2	TRBV11-2	TGTGCCAGCACGGATGACCAGAATGGCTACACCTTC	CASTDDQNGYTF
-	-	TRBJ1-1	TRBV6-5	TGTGCCAGCAGTTTGAGGAGTATGAACACTGAAGCTTTCTTT	CASSLRSMNTEAFF
-	-	TRBJ2-7	TRBV6-1	TGTGCCAGCAGGACAATTGAGGGGATCGACGAGCAGTACTTC	CASRTIEGIDEQYF
TRBD1	-	TRBJ2-7	TRBV11-3	TGTGCCAGCAGCTCGGGACAGGGAGAGTACGAGCAGTACTTC	CASSSGQGEYEQYF
-	-	TRBJ2-7	TRBV19	TGTGCCAGTAGTAATCCCGGCCCCCAATACGAGCAGTACTTC	CASSNPGPQYEQYF
-	-	TRBJ2-7	TRBV12-5	TGTGCTAGTGGTTCTTCGTCAGGAGTCTACGAGCAGTACTTC	CASGSSSGVYEQYF
-	few	TRBJ1-1	TRBV25-1	TGTGCCAGCAGTGAATTGGGGACTGAAGCTTTCTTT	CASSELGTEAFF
TRBD2	-	TRBJ2-7	TRBV10-3	TGTGCCATCAAAACCGATACTAGCGGGATTTACGAGCAGTACTTC	CAIKTDTSGIYEQYF
-	-	TRBJ2-1	TRBV6-1	TGTGCCAGTAATACCGGGCCAGGATCTAAGCAGTTCTTC	CASNTGPGSKQFF
-	few	TRBJ2-7	TRBV27	TGTGCCAGCAGTGGATACAATTACGAGCAGTACTTC	CASSGYNYEQYF
-	-	TRBJ1-5	TRBV27	TGTGCCAGCAGTTTATCCTCAGGGTATCAGCCCCAGCATTTT	CASSLSSGYQPQHF
-	-	TRBJ1-5	TRBV5-6	TGTGCCAGCAGCTTGGGGCAATTTGGAAGCAATCAGCCCCAGCATTTT	CASSLGQFGSNQPQHF
-	-	TRBJ1-3	TRBV13	TGTGCCAGCAGCCCCCAGCCCTCTGGAAACACCATATATTTT	CASSPQPSGNTIYF
-	-	TRBJ2-7	TRBV9	TGTGCCAGCAGCACCGACAGGGACTCGTCCTACGAGCAGTACTTC	CASSTDRDSSYEQYF
-	-	TRBJ1-1	TRBV14	TGTGCCAGCAGCCAAGATCGTCCATACACTGAAGCTTTCTTT	CASSQDRPYTEAFF
TRBD2	-	TRBJ2-3	TRBV13	TGTGCCAGCAGCCGAAAGCCCGGGACTAGCGGGAGGGTGGGCACAGATACGCAGTATTTT	CASSRKPGTSGRVGTDTQYF